The 13 T cell receptor beta chains below come from one sample, sequenced in a study of OX40 agonist ivuxolimab in advanced cancers. The assay was immunoSEQ multiplex PCR, and TCRdb's table has in-frame clones only and misses some. The sample yields 60,000 to 75,000 clones, about 88% seen once. The sequences come from CD4+ or CD8+ T cells sorted from blood, collected in a trial of the OX40 agonist ivuxolimab. These receptors came from an adult with an advanced solid tumor such as melanoma, head and neck, liver or kidney cancer.

This CDR3 is CASRLQGNGEQYF. The CDR3 DNA reads TGTGCCAGCAGGCTACAGGGGAATGGCGAGCAGTACTTC. This chain connects TRBV6-1 to TRBJ2-7; 7 bases are a match to TRBD1. The germline V gene has CDR1 MNHNS and CDR2 SASEGT. This CDR3 contains 13 residues. With V trimmed by 6 bases and J by 6 bases, 8 bases remained unmatched.

V and J are TRBV10-3 and TRBJ1-4, with D tentatively TRBD1 (6 bases). The CDR3 covers 15 residues. V dropped 0 bases and J dropped 2 bases, with 7 bases sitting between them. The V gene's germline CDR1 is ENHRY and CDR2 SYGVKD. The CDR3 DNA sequence: TGTGCCATCAGTGAGTCGACAGGTACTAATGAAAAACTGTTTTTT. Its translation: CAISESTGTNEKLFF.

The J gene is TRBJ1-4, the V gene TRBV6-5; TRBD1 matches at 7 bases. This CDR3 comprises 14 residues. Trimming removed 8 bases from V and 6 bases from J; junction bases left unmatched: 9. Germline lookup yields CDR1 MNHEY and CDR2 SVGAGI. CDR3 coding DNA: TGTGCCAGCGGCCGACAGGGTATTTATGAAAAACTGTTTTTT. Amino acid sequence: CASGRQGIYEKLFF.

This chain links TRBV11-3 with TRBJ1-3; no clear D. V gave up 1 base and J gave up 7 bases, with 14 bases separating them. This CDR3 is built from 15 residues. From germline, CDR1 is SGHNT and CDR2 YENEEA. CDR3 nucleotide sequence: TGTGCCAGCAGCTTAGCCCCGGATGCCGGGAACACCATATATTTT. Encoded protein: CASSLAPDAGNTIYF.

In its sample, this clone is medium-sized. The rearrangement joins TRBV10-3 to TRBJ1-4; a possible D gene is TRBD1 (6 bases). The germline V and J ends were trimmed by 10 bases and 5 bases, with 14 bases remaining between them. CDR1 and CDR2 (germline): ENHRY, SYGVKD. This CDR3 has 13 amino acids. The CDR3 bases are TGTGCCACTAGGAAAAGGGGGAATGAAAAACTGTTTTTT. Translation: CATRKRGNEKLFF.

The chain employs TRBV11-3 and TRBJ2-7, with 10 bases identical to TRBD1. The CDR3 runs 15 residues. The germline V gene encodes CDR1 SGHNT and CDR2 YENEEA. V shed 4 bases, J shed 3 bases, and the junction held 6 bases outside the gene matches. DNA of the CDR3: TGTGCCAGCAGCTACCGTAGGGACAGGGGCTACGAGCAGTACTTC. Amino acid sequence: CASSYRRDRGYEQYF.

The chain carries TRBV11-2 and TRBJ2-1, with D perhaps matching TRBD2 (5 bases). The germline V and J ends were trimmed by 7 bases and 3 bases, with 13 bases remaining between them. CDR1 SGHAT and CDR2 FQNNGV come from the germline V gene. There are 14 residues in the CDR3. Here the CDR3 DNA reads TGTGCCAGCACCTTTGGGAGTAGCTACAATGAGCAGTTCTTC. Amino acid sequence: CASTFGSSYNEQFF.

The J gene is TRBJ1-5, the V gene TRBV2; tentatively, D is TRBD1 (5 bases). The V gene's germline CDR1 is SNHLY and CDR2 FYNNEI. The germline V and J ends were trimmed by 7 bases and 10 bases, with 17 bases remaining between them. The CDR3 runs 13 residues. The CDR3 loop is CASMGDGVSPQHF. In DNA form, the CDR3 reads TGTGCCAGCATGGGGGACGGGGTGTCTCCCCAGCATTTT.

The rearrangement links TRBV5-6 to TRBJ2-5, with D possibly matching TRBD1 (6 bases). CDR1 is SGHDT, CDR2 YYEEEE, per germline. V lost 4 bases and J lost 5, with 18 bases in between. The CDR3 consists of 15 residues. The CDR3, as DNA: TGTGCCAGCAGCCCTCGCACAGGGTGGAGGGAGACCCAGTACTTC. Its translation: CASSPRTGWRETQYF.

The CDR3 nucleotides are TGTGCCAGTAGTATAACGAGTGGCTACACCTTC. This encodes CASSITSGYTF. V and J are TRBV19 and TRBJ1-2; D unresolved. Germline V CDR1 and CDR2: LNHDA, SQIVND (reference sequence). The length of the CDR3 is 11 residues. V lost 2 bases and J 7 bases, leaving 5 bases between the germline ends.

The rearrangement joins TRBV19 to TRBJ1-2; maybe TRBD1 (6 bases). The CDR3 has 14 residues. CDR1 LNHDA and CDR2 SQIVND come from the germline V gene (reference sequence). V was pared by 5 bases and J by 6 bases, with 16 bases between. The CDR3 loop reads CASSHRVVGDGYTF. In nucleotides, the CDR3 is TGTGCCAGTAGTCACAGGGTGGTAGGAGATGGCTACACCTTC.

The chain carries TRBV19 and TRBJ1-1; D gene ambiguous. Trimming left V 1 base short and J 1 base short, with 7 bases between. The CDR3 extends over 14 amino acids. Germline values: CDR1 LNHDA, CDR2 SQIVND (reference sequence). The CDR3 bases are TGTGCCAGTAGTATAGGACGGAAGAACACTGAAGCTTTCTTT. Translated: CASSIGRKNTEAFF.

The table lists this clone with a count of one. The chain couples TRBV6-1 to TRBJ2-1; D is unclear. Trimming pared 2 bases from V and 7 bases from J, leaving 9 bases between. The V gene's germline CDR1 is MNHNS and CDR2 SASEGT. The CDR3 covers 13 residues. In DNA form, the CDR3 reads TGTGCCAGCAGTGAACATTTGGGGAATGAGCAGTTCTTC. This encodes CASSEHLGNEQFF.